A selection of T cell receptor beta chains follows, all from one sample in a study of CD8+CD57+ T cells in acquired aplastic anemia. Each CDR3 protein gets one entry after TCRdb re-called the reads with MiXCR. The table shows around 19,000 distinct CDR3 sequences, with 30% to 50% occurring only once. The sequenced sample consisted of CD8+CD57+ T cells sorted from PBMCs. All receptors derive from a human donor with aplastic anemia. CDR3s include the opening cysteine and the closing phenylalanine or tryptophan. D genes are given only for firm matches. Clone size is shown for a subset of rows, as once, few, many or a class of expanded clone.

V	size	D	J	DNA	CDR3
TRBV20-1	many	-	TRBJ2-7	TGCAGTGCTAGCACACGGCGGGTGAGCTCCTACGAGCAGTACTTC	CSASTRRVSSYEQYF
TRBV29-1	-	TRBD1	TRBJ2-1	TGCAGCGTGCGACAGGGGGACACAACGAATGAGCAGTTCTTC	CSVRQGDTTNEQFF
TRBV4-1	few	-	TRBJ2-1	TGCGCCAGCAGCCCGGGACTCCTAGGGAATGAGCAGTTCTTC	CASSPGLLGNEQFF
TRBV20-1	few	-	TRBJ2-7	TGCAGTGCTAGAGCCCCAGGGGTGTCCTACGAGCAGTACTTC	CSARAPGVSYEQYF
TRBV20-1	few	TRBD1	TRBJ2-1	TGCAGCGTTTTGTCCGGACAGGGGATCTACAATGAGCAGTTCTTC	CSVLSGQGIYNEQFF
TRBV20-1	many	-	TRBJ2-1	TGCAGTGCGATGGCGGCCTACTACAATGAGCAGTTCTTC	CSAMAAYYNEQFF
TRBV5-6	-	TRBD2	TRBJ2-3	TGTGCCAGCAGCTTTGGGACTAGCTTGGTTTTGACAGATACGCAGTATTTT	CASSFGTSLVLTDTQYF
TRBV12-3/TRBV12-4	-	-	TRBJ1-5	TGTGCCAGCAGTTTAGGAGTGTCAGGGGAGAGGGATCAGCCCCAGCATTTT	CASSLGVSGERDQPQHF
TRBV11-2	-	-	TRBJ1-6	TGTGCCAGCAGCTTAGAAACCTTCAGTCAGTTATCACCCCTCCACTTT	CASSLETFSQLSPLHF
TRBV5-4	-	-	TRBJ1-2	TGTGCCAGCAGCTTGGGATCTGGCACCCCTTCTAACTATGTCTACACCTTC	CASSLGSGTPSNYVYTF
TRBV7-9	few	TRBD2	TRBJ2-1	TGTGCCAGCAGCTTAGCAGCGGGAGGTTACAATGAGCAGTTCTTC	CASSLAAGGYNEQFF
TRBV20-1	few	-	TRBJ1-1	TGCAGTGCTAGAGACCCCCGGGGGGTCTGGACTGAAGCTTTCTTT	CSARDPRGVWTEAFF
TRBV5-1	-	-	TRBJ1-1	TGCGCCAGCAGCTCACAGGGCAAGTCTGAAGCTTTCTTT	CASSSQGKSEAFF
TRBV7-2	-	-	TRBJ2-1	TGTGCCAGCAGCTTAGCCAGACACAATGAGCAGTTCTTC	CASSLARHNEQFF
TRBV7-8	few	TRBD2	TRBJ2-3	TGTGCCAGCAGCGGTTGGCTAGCGGGGGCCGAGGGCACAGATACGCAGTATTTT	CASSGWLAGAEGTDTQYF
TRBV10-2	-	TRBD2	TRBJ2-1	TGCGCCAGCAGTGGGGGACTAGCGGGACTATACAATGAGCAGTTCTTC	CASSGGLAGLYNEQFF
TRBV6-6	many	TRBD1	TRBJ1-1	TGTGCCAGCAGCCGTTCGACAGGGGAAAGATCGGAAGCTTTCTTT	CASSRSTGERSEAFF
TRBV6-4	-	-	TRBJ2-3	TGTGCCAGCAGTGACTCAGGGGGGGGGCCAGATACGCAGTATTTT	CASSDSGGGPDTQYF
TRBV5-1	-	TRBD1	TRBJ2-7	TGCGCCAGCCCGGGACAGGGGGCCAACTACGAGCAGTACTTC	CASPGQGANYEQYF
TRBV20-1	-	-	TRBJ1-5	TGCAGTGCTAGAGGAACAGGCGGAAATCAGCCCCAGCATTTT	CSARGTGGNQPQHF
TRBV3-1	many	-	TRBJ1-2	TGTGCCAGCAGCCAAGAAATGGGTCGGGGCTACACCTTC	CASSQEMGRGYTF
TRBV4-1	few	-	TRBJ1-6	TGCGCCAGCAGCCAACCCGCGACCCCTCGTCTCCACTTT	CASSQPATPRLHF
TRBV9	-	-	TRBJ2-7	TGTGCCAGCAGCGTAGGGAGCAACGAGCAGTACTTC	CASSVGSNEQYF
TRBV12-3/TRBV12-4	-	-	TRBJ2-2	TGTGCCAGCAGTTACCGGGCTTCGAACACCGGGGAGCTGTTTTTT	CASSYRASNTGELFF
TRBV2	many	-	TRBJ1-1	TGTGCCAGCAGTGGCCGGGGAGCTTTCTTT	CASSGRGAFF
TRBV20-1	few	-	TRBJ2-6	TGCAGTGCTAGAGATACCACTGGGGCCAACGTCCTGACTTTC	CSARDTTGANVLTF
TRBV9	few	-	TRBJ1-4	TGTGCCAGCAGCGTAGCCCCGACTAATGAAAAACTGTTTTTT	CASSVAPTNEKLFF
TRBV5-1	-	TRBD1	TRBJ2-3	TGCGCCAGCAGCTTGGGTCCAGGGGGCGCCGGGACAGATACGCAGTATTTT	CASSLGPGGAGTDTQYF
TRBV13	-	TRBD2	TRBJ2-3	TGTGCCAGCAGCTGGCGTAGCGGGAGGGAGCGAGATACGCAGTATTTT	CASSWRSGRERDTQYF
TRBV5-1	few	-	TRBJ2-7	TGCGCCAGCAGAAGTGGCGTGGTACAGGACGAGCAGTACTTC	CASRSGVVQDEQYF
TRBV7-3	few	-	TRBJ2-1	TGTGCCAGCAGCTTAATAGGGGGTAATGAGCAGTTCTTC	CASSLIGGNEQFF
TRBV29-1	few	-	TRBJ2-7	TGCAGCGCCCATTCGACAGCTTCCTACGAGCAGTACTTC	CSAHSTASYEQYF
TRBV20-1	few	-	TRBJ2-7	TGCAGTGCTAGATCTACCTACGAGCAGTACTTC	CSARSTYEQYF